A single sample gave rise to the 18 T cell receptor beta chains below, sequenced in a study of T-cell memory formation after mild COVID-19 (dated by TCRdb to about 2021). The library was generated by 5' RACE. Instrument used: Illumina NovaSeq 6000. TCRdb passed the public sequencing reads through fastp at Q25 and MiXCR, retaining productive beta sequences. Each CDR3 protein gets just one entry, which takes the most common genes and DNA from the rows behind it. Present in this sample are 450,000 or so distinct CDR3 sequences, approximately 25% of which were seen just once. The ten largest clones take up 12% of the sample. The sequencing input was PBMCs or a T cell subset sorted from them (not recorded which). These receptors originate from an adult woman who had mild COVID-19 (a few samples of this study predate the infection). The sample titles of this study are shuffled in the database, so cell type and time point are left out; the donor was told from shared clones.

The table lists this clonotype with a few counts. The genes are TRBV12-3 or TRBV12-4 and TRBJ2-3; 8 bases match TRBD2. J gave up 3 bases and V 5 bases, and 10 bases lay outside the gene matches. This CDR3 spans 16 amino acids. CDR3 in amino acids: CASSPAGVILTDTQYF. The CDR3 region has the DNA TGTGCCAGCAGTCCAGCGGGGGTAATACTAACAGATACGCAGTATTTT.

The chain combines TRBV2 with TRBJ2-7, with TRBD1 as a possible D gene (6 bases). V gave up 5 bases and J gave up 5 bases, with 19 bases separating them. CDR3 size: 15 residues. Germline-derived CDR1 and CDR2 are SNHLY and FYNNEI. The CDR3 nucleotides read TGTGCCAGCAGTCGATCATTCATCAGGGGCCACGAGCAGTACTTC. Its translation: CASSRSFIRGHEQYF.

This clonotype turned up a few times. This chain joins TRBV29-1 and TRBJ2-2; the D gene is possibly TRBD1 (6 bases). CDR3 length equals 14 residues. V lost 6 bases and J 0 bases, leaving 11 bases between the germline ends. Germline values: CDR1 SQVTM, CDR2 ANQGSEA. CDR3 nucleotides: TGCAGCGTGAGGGACATCGCGAACACCGGGGAGCTGTTTTTT. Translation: CSVRDIANTGELFF.

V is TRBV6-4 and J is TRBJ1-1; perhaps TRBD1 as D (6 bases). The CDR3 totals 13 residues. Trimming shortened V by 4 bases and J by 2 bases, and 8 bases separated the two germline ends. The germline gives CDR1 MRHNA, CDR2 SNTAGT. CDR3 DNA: TGTGCCAGCAGTGCAGGGGCTAACACTGAAGCTTTCTTT. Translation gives CASSAGANTEAFF.

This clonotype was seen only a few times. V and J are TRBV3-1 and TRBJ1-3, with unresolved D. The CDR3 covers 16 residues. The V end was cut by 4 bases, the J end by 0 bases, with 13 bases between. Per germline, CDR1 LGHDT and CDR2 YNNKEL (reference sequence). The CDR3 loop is CASSPSRRDSGNTIYF. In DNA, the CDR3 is TGTGCCAGCAGCCCCAGCCGCCGCGACTCTGGAAACACCATATATTTT.

The CDR3: CATRQGAREQFF. Here the CDR3 DNA reads TGTGCCACCAGACAGGGGGCACGGGAGCAGTTCTTC. The genes are TRBV10-3 and TRBJ2-1; 10 bases are a match to TRBD1. This CDR3 is built from 12 residues. J gave up 10 bases and V 10 bases, and 7 bases lay outside the gene matches. Germline CDR1 is ENHRY and CDR2 is SYGVKD.

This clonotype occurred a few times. This chain's CDR3 is CASSQDSRTSGGHRYNEQFF. Written as DNA, the CDR3 is TGCGCCAGCAGCCAAGATAGTAGGACTAGCGGGGGTCACCGGTACAATGAGCAGTTCTTC. This sequence joins TRBV4-1 and TRBJ2-1; 13 positions match TRBD2. CDR3 length equals 20 residues. J lost 4 bases, V lost 0 bases, and 12 bases had no gene match. Germline lookup yields CDR1 MGHRA and CDR2 YSYEKL.

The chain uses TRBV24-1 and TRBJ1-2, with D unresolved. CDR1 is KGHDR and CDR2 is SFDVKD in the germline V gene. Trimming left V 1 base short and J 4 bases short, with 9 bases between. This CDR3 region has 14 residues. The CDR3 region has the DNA TGTGCCACCAGTGATTTTGACACCTCCTATGGCTACACCTTC. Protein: CATSDFDTSYGYTF.

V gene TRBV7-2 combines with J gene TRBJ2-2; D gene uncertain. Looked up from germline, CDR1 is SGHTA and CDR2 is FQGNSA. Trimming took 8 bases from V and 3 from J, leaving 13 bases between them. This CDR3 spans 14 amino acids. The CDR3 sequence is CASQKAQYTGELFF. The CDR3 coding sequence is TGTGCCAGCCAAAAGGCTCAGTACACCGGGGAGCTGTTTTTT.

In DNA, the CDR3 is TGTGCCAGCAGCGTTAGGCGAGGGGATCTGGAGACCCAGTACTTC. Its protein product is CASSVRRGDLETQYF. The gene calls are TRBV9 and TRBJ2-5; TRBD1 or TRBD2 may be the D gene (5 bases each). The CDR3 consists of 15 residues. Germline V lookup: CDR1 SGDLS, CDR2 YYNGEE. Trimming left V 2 bases short and J 5 bases short, with 16 bases between.

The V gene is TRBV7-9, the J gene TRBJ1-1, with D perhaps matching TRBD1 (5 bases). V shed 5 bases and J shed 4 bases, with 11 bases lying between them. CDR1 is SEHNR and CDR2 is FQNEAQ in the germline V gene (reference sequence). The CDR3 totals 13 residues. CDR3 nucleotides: TGTGCCAGCAGCCCGGGGGGGTTCACTGAAGCTTTCTTT. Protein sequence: CASSPGGFTEAFF.

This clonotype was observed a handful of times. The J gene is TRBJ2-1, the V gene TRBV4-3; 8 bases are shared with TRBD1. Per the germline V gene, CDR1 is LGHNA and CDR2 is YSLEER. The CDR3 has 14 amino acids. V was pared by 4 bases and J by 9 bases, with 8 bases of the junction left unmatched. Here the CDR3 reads CASSLVPGTGEQFF. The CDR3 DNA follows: TGCGCCAGCAGCCTTGTACCCGGGACAGGTGAGCAGTTCTTC.

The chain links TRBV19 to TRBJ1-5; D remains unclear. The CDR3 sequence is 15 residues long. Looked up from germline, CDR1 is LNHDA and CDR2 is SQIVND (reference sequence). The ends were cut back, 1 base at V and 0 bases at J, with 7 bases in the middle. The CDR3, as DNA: TGTGCCAGTAGTATAGTACTTTATAGCAATCAGCCCCAGCATTTT. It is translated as CASSIVLYSNQPQHF.

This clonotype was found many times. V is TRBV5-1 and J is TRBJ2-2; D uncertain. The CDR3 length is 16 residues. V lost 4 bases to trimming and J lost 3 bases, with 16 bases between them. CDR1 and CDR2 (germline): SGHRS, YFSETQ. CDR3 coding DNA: TGCGCCAGCAGCCCGAGAGTGACAATTCACACCGGGGAGCTGTTTTTT. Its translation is CASSPRVTIHTGELFF.

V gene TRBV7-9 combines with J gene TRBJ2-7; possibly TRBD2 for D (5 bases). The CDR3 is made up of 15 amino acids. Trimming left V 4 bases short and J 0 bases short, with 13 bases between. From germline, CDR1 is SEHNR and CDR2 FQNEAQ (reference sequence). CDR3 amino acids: CASSSGKHSSYEQYF. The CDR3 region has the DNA TGTGCCAGCAGCTCGGGAAAACACAGCTCCTACGAGCAGTACTTC.

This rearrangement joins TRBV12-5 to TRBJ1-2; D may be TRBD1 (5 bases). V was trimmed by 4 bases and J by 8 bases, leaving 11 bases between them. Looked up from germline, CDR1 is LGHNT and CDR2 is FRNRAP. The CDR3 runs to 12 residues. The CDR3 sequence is CASGSGLTGYTF. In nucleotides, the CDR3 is TGTGCTAGTGGTTCGGGACTGACAGGCTACACCTTC. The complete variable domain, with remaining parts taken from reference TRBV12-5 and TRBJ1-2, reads DARVTQTPRHKVTEMGQEVTMRCQPILGHNTVFWYRQTMMQGLELLAYFRNRAPLDDSGMPKDRFSAEMPDATLATLKIQPSEPRDSAVYFCASGSGLTGYTFGSGTRLTVV.

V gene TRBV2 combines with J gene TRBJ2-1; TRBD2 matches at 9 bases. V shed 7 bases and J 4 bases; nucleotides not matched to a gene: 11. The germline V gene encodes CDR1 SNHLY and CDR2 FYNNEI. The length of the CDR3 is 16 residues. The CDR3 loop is CASTVDSGSGYNEQFF. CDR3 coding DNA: TGTGCCAGCACCGTGGATAGCGGGAGCGGTTACAATGAGCAGTTCTTC.

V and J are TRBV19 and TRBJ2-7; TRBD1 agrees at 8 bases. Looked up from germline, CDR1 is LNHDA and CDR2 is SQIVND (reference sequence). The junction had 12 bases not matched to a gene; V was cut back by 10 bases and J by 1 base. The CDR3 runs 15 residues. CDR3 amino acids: CATRTPGGASYEQYF. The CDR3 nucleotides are TGTGCCACCCGAACCCCAGGGGGCGCATCCTACGAGCAGTACTTC.